This TCR beta chain was obtained from a study of CD8 T cells in Susac syndrome. Reverse transcription of 0.5 to 1 ug RNA was performed with random hexamers. The method of amplification for TCR beta CDR3 was immunoSEQ multiplex PCR, covering 54 Vbeta and 13 Jbeta. TCRdb ran MiXCR on the immunoSEQ multiplex PCR reads and lists one entry per CDR3 protein. Of 120,000 or so distinct CDR3 sequences listed, nearly 95% were seen once; the top ten hold around 0.12%. This clonotype was counted only a few times. Losses at the gene ends were 2 bases for V and 8 bases for J; bases not matched to a gene: 9. In germline, CDR1 is SEHNR, CDR2 FQNEAQ (reference sequence). This CDR3 is 16 amino acids long.

Sequenced material: CD4+ T cells from PBMCs. This rearrangement joins TRBV7-9 to TRBJ2-1; 10 bases match TRBD2. The clonotype originates from a human donor in good health. CDR3 sequence reads: CASSLLAGERVDEQFF. The DNA of the CDR3 is TGTGCCAGCAGCTTACTAGCGGGAGAGAGGGTCGATGAGCAGTTCTTC.